This TCR beta chain came from a study of spatial heterogeneity in lung cancer. This clonotype was recorded at least ten times. Specified time point: sample taken at primary tumor resection. TCRdb called the 5' RACE reads again in MiXCR, with one record for every CDR3 protein. Found here are tens of thousands of distinct CDR3 sequences, approximately 4.6% of them singletons; the top ten hold nearly 7.5%. This CDR3 spans 17 amino acids. Germline assignment: CDR1 LNHNV and CDR2 YYDKDF (reference sequence). V lost 0 bases and J 1 base, leaving 13 bases between the germline ends. Specimen: PBMCs, collected at surgery. The clonotype was recovered from a male donor with early-stage non-small cell lung cancer. The J gene is TRBJ1-3, the V gene TRBV15; D is unresolved. The CDR3 spells CATSRDTYEESGNTIYF. The CDR3 DNA follows: TGTGCCACCAGCAGAGATACCTACGAGGAATCTGGAAACACCATATATTTT.